What follows is one T cell receptor (beta chain) and its context. The data stem from a study of Graves' ophthalmopathy and Graves' hyperthyroidism. This CDR3 spans 12 amino acids. Germline assignment: CDR1 MNHEY and CDR2 SVGAGI. Trimming removed 4 bases from V and 12 bases from J, with 15 bases in between. Amplified material comprised TCR beta CDR3 regions derived from RNA transcripts. Second-round multiplex PCR came after first-round RT-PCR with HTBI primers. TCRdb redid the calling of the multiplex PCR reads with MiXCR, one entry per CDR3 protein. The sample holds more than 1,000,000 distinct CDR3 sequences; about 40% are singletons and the top ten take 8.5% to 14%.

Sample: peripheral blood or thyroid tissue (not recorded which). The chain uses TRBV6-5 and TRBJ1-1, with D uncertain. The TCR comes from an adult man with Graves' hyperthyroidism. The CDR3 region has the DNA TGTGCCAGCAGTTTATTATCTCTGGGCTCTTTCTTT. Translation: CASSLLSLGSFF.